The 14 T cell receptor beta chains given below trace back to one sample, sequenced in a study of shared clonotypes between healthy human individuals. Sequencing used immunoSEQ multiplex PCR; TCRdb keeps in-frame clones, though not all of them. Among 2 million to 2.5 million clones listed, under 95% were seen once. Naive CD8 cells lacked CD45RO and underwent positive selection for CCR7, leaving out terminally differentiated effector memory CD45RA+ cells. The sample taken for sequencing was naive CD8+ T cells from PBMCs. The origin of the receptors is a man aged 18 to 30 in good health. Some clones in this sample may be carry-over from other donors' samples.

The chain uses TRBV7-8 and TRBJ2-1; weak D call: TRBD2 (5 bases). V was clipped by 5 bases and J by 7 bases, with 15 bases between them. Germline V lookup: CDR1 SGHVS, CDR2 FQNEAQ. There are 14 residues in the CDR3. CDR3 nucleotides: TGTGCCAGCAGCCAAATAGCGAACCTAAATGAGCAGTTCTTC. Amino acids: CASSQIANLNEQFF.

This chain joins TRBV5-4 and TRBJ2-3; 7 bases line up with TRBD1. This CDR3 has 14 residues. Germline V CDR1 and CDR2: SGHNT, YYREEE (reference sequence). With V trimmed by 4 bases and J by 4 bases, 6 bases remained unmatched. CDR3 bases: TGTGCCAGCAGCCCGACAGGGACACCAGATACGCAGTATTTT. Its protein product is CASSPTGTPDTQYF.

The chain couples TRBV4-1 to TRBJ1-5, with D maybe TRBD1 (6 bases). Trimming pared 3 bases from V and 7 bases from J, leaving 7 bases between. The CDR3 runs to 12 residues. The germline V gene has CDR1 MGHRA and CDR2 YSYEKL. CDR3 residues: CASSHRGQPQHF. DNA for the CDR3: TGCGCCAGCAGCCACAGGGGACAGCCCCAGCATTTT.

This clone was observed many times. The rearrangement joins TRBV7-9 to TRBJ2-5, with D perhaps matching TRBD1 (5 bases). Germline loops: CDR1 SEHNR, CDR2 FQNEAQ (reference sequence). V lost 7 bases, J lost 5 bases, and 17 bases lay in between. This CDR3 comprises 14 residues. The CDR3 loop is CASTYQGFSETQYF. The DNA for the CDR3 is TGTGCCAGCACCTACCAGGGATTCTCGGAGACCCAGTACTTC.

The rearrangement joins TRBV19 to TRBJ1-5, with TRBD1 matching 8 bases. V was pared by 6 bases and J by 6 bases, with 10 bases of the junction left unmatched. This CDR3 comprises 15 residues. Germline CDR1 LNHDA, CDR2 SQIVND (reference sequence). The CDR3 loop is CASSADREGIQPQHF. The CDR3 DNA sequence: TGTGCCAGTAGCGCGGACAGGGAAGGAATTCAGCCCCAGCATTTT.

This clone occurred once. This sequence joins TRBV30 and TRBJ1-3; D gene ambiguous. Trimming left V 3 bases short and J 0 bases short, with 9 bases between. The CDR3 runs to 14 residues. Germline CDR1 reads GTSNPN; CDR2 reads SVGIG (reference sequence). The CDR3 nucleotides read TGTGCCTGGAGAAATTGGTACTCTGGAAACACCATATATTTT. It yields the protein CAWRNWYSGNTIYF.

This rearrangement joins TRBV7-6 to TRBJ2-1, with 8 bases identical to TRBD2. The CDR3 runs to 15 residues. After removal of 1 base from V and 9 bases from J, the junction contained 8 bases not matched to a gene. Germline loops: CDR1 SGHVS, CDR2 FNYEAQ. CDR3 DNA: TGTGCCAGCAGCTTAGGACCATTTACTAGCGGTGAGCAGTTCTTC. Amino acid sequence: CASSLGPFTSGEQFF.

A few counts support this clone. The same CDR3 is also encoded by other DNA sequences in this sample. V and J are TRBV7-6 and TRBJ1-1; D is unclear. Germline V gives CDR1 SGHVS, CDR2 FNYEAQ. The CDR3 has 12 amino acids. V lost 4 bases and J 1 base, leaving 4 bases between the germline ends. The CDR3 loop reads CASSSSNTEAFF. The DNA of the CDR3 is TGTGCCAGCAGCTCCTCGAACACTGAAGCTTTCTTT.

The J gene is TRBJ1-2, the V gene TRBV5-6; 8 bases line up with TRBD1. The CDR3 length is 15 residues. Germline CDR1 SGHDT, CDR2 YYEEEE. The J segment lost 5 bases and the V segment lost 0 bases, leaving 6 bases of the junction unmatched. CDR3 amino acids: CASSLGRGRVYGYTF. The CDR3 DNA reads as TGTGCCAGCAGCTTGGGCAGGGGGCGTGTTTATGGCTACACCTTC.

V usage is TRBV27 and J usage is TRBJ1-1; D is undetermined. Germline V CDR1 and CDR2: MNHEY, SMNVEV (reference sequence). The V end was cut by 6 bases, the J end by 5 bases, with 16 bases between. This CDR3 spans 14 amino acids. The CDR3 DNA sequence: TGTGCCAGCAGGGTGACTCCAACCAGGACTGAAGCTTTCTTT. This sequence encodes CASRVTPTRTEAFF.

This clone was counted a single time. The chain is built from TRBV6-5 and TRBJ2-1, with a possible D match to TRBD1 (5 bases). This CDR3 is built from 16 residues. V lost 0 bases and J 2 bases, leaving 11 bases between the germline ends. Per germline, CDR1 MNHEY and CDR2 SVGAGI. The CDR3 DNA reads TGTGCCAGCAGTTACTCGGGGCGTCCCCCCTACAATGAGCAGTTCTTC. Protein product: CASSYSGRPPYNEQFF.

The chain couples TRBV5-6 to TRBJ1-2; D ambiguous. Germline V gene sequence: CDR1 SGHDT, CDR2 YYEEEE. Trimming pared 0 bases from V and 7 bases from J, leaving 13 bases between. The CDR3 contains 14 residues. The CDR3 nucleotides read TGTGCCAGCAGCTTGGGTCGGACGACGGGTGGCTACACCTTC. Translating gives CASSLGRTTGGYTF.

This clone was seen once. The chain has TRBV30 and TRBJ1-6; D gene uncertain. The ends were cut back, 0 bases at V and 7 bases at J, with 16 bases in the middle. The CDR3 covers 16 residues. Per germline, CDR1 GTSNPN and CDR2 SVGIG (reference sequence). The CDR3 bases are TGTGCCTGGAGTGTAGGGTGGGCAGAAAAGAATTCACCCCTCCACTTT. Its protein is CAWSVGWAEKNSPLHF. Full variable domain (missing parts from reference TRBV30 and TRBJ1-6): SQTIHQWPATLVQPVGSPLSLECTVEGTSNPNLYWYRQAAGRGLQLLFYSVGIGQISSEVPQNLSASRPQDRQFILSSKKLLLSDSGFYLCAWSVGWAEKNSPLHFGNGTRLTVT.

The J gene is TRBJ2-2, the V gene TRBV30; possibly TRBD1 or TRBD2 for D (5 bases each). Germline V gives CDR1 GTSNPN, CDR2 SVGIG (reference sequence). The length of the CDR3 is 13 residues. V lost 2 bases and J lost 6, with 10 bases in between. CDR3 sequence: CAWSLMGAGELFF. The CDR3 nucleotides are TGTGCCTGGAGTTTAATGGGGGCCGGGGAGCTGTTTTTT.